The text below deals with one T cell receptor beta chain. Its specific antigen is unknown. No much larger clone exists at a distance of one base, and base qualities are not known. The sample belongs to a study of Ad26.COV2.S vaccination and SARS-CoV-2 variants (dated by TCRdb to about 2021). As for the study more broadly: Vaccine-arm donors came from COV1001, a multicentre, randomized, double-blind, placebo-controlled phase I-IIa trial of Ad26.COV2.S in healthy adults. Ad26.COV2.S was given intramuscularly at 5x10^10 or 1x10^11 viral particles, as a single shot or as two shots 56 days apart. The specificity and breadth of SARS-CoV-2-reactive T cell receptors after Ad26.COV2.S vaccination were assessed by TCRbeta repertoire sequencing. The TCR-sequenced set comprised approximately 32 samples: approximately 19 Ad26.COV2.S vaccine recipients, 5 placebo recipients and 8 SARS-CoV-2 convalescent individuals. Participants in the trial were split at random into five groups of five each, receiving low-dose or high-dose Ad26.COV2.S once or twice, or else placebo on both occasions. Throughout the experiments and outcome assessment, investigators stayed blinded to trial group allocation.

In the paper's terms, the treatment or condition label means: roughly 19 received Ad26.COV2.S at low or high dose, single or two shots; about 5 received placebo; per-sample allocation not given. Repertoires of vaccine and placebo recipients were sequenced from samples collected on day 63 after the first injection. Between 29 July and 7 August 2020, Cohort 1b enrolled around 25 adults aged 18-55 years at one site in Boston, USA. Ad26.COV2.S consisted of a replication-incompetent adenovirus type 26 vector by which a prefusion-stabilized SARS-CoV-2 spike protein from the original Wuhan strain was expressed. Points the paper makes about the study in general: Comparable non-spike TCR breadth was observed between vaccine and placebo recipients, consistent with only spike being contained in the vaccine. The study was not powered for comparison of responses between vaccine doses or regimens. Spike-specific TCR breadth was higher in Ad26.COV2.S recipients than in placebo recipients (P = 0.0014). Substantial breadth of spike-specific CD8+ and CD4+ T cell responses was reported after vaccination. According to the authors, total T cell responses may have been underestimated by the TCR breadth and depth analyses.

The immunoSEQ Assay was used to sequence TCRbeta CDR3 regions. After extraction, genomic DNA underwent amplification by bias-controlled multiplex PCR, followed by high-throughput sequencing. Regarding the original processing steps: Collapsing and filtering of sequences were performed to quantify the absolute abundance of each unique TCRbeta CDR3 region. T cell fraction was estimated by normalization of TCRbeta template counts to usable DNA, with usable DNA being measured through amplification of reference genes present in all nucleated cells. Repertoire TCRs were annotated as SARS-CoV-2-specific when V gene, CDR3 amino acid sequence and J gene were exactly matched to a known reactive TCR set. The reference SARS-CoV-2 TCR set was obtained from MIRA and was filtered for enrichment in COVID-19-positive ImmuneCODE repertoires, whereby public or cross-reactive TCRs were removed. Using the MIRA antigens, annotated TCRs were further analysed by specific ORF or by position within an ORF. Breadth was defined as annotated unique rearrangements over total unique productive rearrangements; depth was the summed frequency of those rearrangements. Two-sided Wilcoxon rank-sum tests were used to compare TCR breadth between groups. As stored in TCRdb, this immuneACCESS dataset retains in-frame rearrangements with V and J assigned. A fraction of the clones does not appear; measured against another copy, unresolved V genes explain less than half of the discrepancy, and the remainder lacks a known reason. From that table come the V and J calls and clone size; the DNA was used to work out D and trimming. This sample comprises almost 400,000 clones, approximately 91% of them detected only once. Approximately 1.9% of the sample is held by the ten biggest clonotypes.

The CDR3 contains 16 residues, cysteine and phenylalanine counted. Only the CDR3 portion is preserved as DNA: 48 bases, with reading frame beginning at the first base. According to the germline V gene (reference sequence), CDR1 reads LNHDA and CDR2 reads SQIVND. V lost 5 bases and J lost 10 bases, and the count of bases not matched to a germline gene is 14. The chain was built from TRBV19 and TRBJ1-6, with 7 junctional bases fitting TRBD1. The sample was peripheral blood, taken in a trial of Ad26.COV2.S vaccine versus placebo. The TCR originated in a person between 18 and 60 years old who received the Ad26.COV2.S COVID-19 vaccine or a placebo. The CDR3 protein is CASSPIGQAYASPLHF. The nucleotides read TGTGCCAGTAGTCCGATAGGACAGGCCTACGCCTCACCCCTCCACTTT. Reference TRBV19 and TRBJ1-6 proteins supply the regions before and after the CDR3; the full variable domain is: DGGITQSPKYLFRKEGQNVTLSCEQNLNHDAMYWYRQDPGQGLRLIYYSQIVNDFQKGDIAEGYSVSREKKESFPLTVTSAQKNPTAFYLCASSPIGQAYASPLHFGNGTRLTVT.